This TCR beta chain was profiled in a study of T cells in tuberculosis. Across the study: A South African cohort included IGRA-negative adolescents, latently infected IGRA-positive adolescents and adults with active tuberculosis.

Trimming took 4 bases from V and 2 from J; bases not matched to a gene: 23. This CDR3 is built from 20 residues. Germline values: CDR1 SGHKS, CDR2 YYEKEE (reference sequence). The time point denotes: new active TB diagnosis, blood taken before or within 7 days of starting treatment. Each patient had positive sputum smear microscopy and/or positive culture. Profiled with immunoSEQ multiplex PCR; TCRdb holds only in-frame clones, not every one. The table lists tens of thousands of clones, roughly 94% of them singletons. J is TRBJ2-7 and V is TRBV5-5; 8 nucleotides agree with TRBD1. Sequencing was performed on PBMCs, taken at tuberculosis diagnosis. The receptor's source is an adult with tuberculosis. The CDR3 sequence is CASSPNRTGFLHPNTYEQYF. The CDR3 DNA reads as TGTGCCAGCAGCCCGAATAGGACAGGGTTTTTACACCCCAACACCTACGAGCAGTACTTC.